This is a list of T cell receptor beta chains from one sample in a study of blood T cell repertoires in COVID-19. Clones were sequenced by immunoSEQ multiplex PCR, and TCRdb holds only the in-frame ones, with some missing. Found here are hundreds of thousands of clones, 70% to 90% of them singletons; the top ten hold about 12%. The material sequenced was peripheral blood. Source of these receptors: a woman aged 18-35 years who had recovered from COVID-19. Each CDR3 is given with its conserved first and last residue. A D gene is named only where the DNA matches it firmly. Clone size is given for some rows only: seen once, a few or many times, or a class if the clone is expanded.

.,16,TRBV7-2,TRBJ1-1,.,CASSLAGHLVNTEAFF,TGTGCCAGCAGCTTAGCGGGACACTTGGTGAACACTGAAGCTTTCTTT
.,12,TRBV6-2/TRBV6-3,TRBJ2-7,.,CASSYPGQKEYF,TGTGCCAGCAGTTACCCTGGGCAGAAGGAGTACTTC
.,15,TRBV7-9,TRBJ1-2,.,CASSLGARQTYGYTF,TGTGCCAGCAGCTTAGGCGCAAGACAGACCTATGGCTACACCTTC
TRBD2,16,TRBV28,TRBJ2-3,.,CASSTPAGGPTDTQYF,TGTGCCAGCAGTACTCCAGCGGGAGGGCCCACAGATACGCAGTATTTT
TRBD1,16,TRBV27,TRBJ2-1,.,CASSFLRDAGQDEQFF,TGTGCCAGCAGTTTTCTAAGGGACGCGGGACAGGATGAGCAGTTCTTC
.,14,TRBV28,TRBJ1-4,once,CASSGGGAIEKLFF,TGTGCCAGCAGTGGGGGGGGCGCGATAGAAAAACTGTTTTTT
TRBD2,16,TRBV9,TRBJ2-1,.,CASSPPSGSDYNEQFF,TGTGCCAGCAGCCCACCCAGCGGGAGCGACTACAATGAGCAGTTCTTC
TRBD2,16,TRBV24-1,TRBJ2-7,.,CATSDSSSGLDYEQYF,TGTGCCACCAGTGATTCCTCTAGCGGGTTAGACTACGAGCAGTACTTC
.,14,TRBV14,TRBJ2-7,once,CASSQGHWIYEQYF,TGTGCCAGCAGCCAAGGACACTGGATCTACGAGCAGTACTTC
TRBD2,16,TRBV4-1,TRBJ2-1,.,CASSQAGLASYNEQFF,TGCGCCAGCAGCCAAGCTGGACTAGCGAGTTACAATGAGCAGTTCTTC
.,14,TRBV29-1,TRBJ1-4,.,CSVELQTTNEKLFF,TGCAGCGTTGAATTACAGACAACTAATGAAAAACTGTTTTTT
.,10,TRBV20-1,TRBJ2-3,once,CSARINTQYF,TGCAGTGCTAGAATAAATACGCAGTATTTT
.,16,TRBV7-2,TRBJ1-5,.,CASSLGSTYSNQPQHF,TGTGCCAGCAGCTTAGGGAGTACTTATAGCAATCAGCCCCAGCATTTT
.,16,TRBV4-3,TRBJ1-5,.,CASSQKHGTSYQPQHF,TGCGCCAGCAGCCAGAAACACGGGACAAGTTATCAGCCCCAGCATTTT
TRBD1,14,TRBV9,TRBJ1-4,.,CASSHRGSDEKLFF,TGTGCCAGCAGCCACAGGGGGTCAGATGAAAAACTGTTTTTT
.,14,TRBV6-2/TRBV6-3,TRBJ1-2,once,CASSYPGGVYGYTF,TGTGCCAGCAGTTACCCCGGCGGCGTCTATGGCTACACCTTC
.,10,TRBV6-5,TRBJ2-5,.,CASLQETQYF,TGTGCCAGCCTCCAAGAGACCCAGTACTTC
TRBD1,14,TRBV18,TRBJ1-2,.,CASSPPAWTGGYTF,TGTGCCAGCTCACCACCCGCCTGGACAGGAGGCTACACCTTC
.,18,TRBV11-2,TRBJ1-3,few,CASSPLEATLLPGNTIYF,TGTGCCAGCAGCCCCCTGGAGGCCACTTTACTCCCTGGAAACACCATATATTTT
TRBD2,14,TRBV6-4,TRBJ2-3,.,CASSVSAGTDTQYF,TGTGCCAGCAGTGTTTCAGCGGGAACAGATACGCAGTATTTT
TRBD2,15,TRBV7-8,TRBJ2-1,.,CASSLGPAGHNEQFF,TGTGCCAGCAGCTTAGGGCCAGCGGGACACAATGAGCAGTTCTTC
.,11,TRBV6-2/TRBV6-3,TRBJ2-3,.,CASSWQNTQYF,TGTGCCAGCAGTTGGCAGAATACGCAGTATTTT
.,13,TRBV25-1,TRBJ2-7,.,CASSEWASGEQYF,TGTGCCAGCAGTGAATGGGCGAGTGGGGAGCAGTACTTC
.,13,TRBV2,TRBJ2-7,.,CAFLPRGAYEQYF,TGTGCCTTCCTTCCCAGGGGAGCCTACGAGCAGTACTTC
TRBD2,15,TRBV10-1,TRBJ2-1,.,CASSRTSGRGNEQFF,TGCGCCAGCAGCAGGACTAGCGGGAGGGGGAATGAGCAGTTCTTC
TRBD1,15,TRBV6-5,TRBJ2-1,.,CASSYSGTGYVEQFF,TGTGCCAGCAGTTACTCTGGGACAGGGTATGTTGAGCAGTTCTTC
.,11,TRBV9,TRBJ1-3,few,CAEQGKNTIYF,TGTGCCGAACAGGGAAAGAACACCATATATTTT
.,15,TRBV7-2,TRBJ2-7,.,CASSLDPGVIYEQYF,TGTGCCAGCAGCTTAGATCCAGGGGTAATCTACGAGCAGTACTTC
.,14,TRBV10-3,TRBJ1-5,.,CAISDQGLIMPQHF,TGTGCCATCAGTGACCAGGGCCTTATCATGCCCCAGCATTTT
TRBD2,16,TRBV6-4,TRBJ2-3,.,CASSVAGDHHTDTQYF,TGTGCCAGCAGTGTAGCGGGAGATCACCACACAGATACGCAGTATTTT
.,16,TRBV4-1,TRBJ1-4,.,CASSPGRSMTNEKLFF,TGCGCCAGCAGCCCCGGAAGGAGCATGACTAATGAAAAACTGTTTTTT
TRBD1,15,TRBV5-1,TRBJ1-4,few,CASSLVAGGREKLFF,TGCGCCAGCAGCTTGGTGGCAGGGGGCCGGGAAAAACTGTTTTTT
.,12,TRBV7-6,TRBJ1-4,.,CASSLFPEKLFF,TGTGCCAGCAGCTTGTTCCCAGAAAAACTGTTTTTT
.,12,TRBV12-2,TRBJ2-1,.,CASRLSSREQFF,TGTGCAAGTCGCTTAAGCTCTCGTGAGCAGTTCTTC
TRBD2,14,TRBV7-2,TRBJ2-3,.,CASRFGLDADTQYF,TGTGCCAGCAGATTTGGACTAGATGCAGATACGCAGTATTTT
TRBD1,15,TRBV27,TRBJ1-1,.,CASSLTGGLGTEAFF,TGTGCCAGCAGTTTAACAGGGGGTTTGGGCACTGAAGCTTTCTTT
.,15,TRBV4-2,TRBJ1-3,.,CASSLWGVRGNTIYF,TGTGCCAGCAGTCTATGGGGAGTGAGGGGAAACACCATATATTTT
.,13,TRBV7-6,TRBJ2-7,.,CASSQTVNYEQYF,TGTGCCAGCAGCCAAACTGTGAACTACGAGCAGTACTTC
TRBD2,14,TRBV3-1/TRBV3-2,TRBJ2-1,.,CASSPEREGNEQFF,TGTGCCAGCAGCCCGGAGCGGGAGGGTAATGAGCAGTTCTTC
.,15,TRBV19,TRBJ1-5,.,CASSREGTSNQPQHF,TGTGCCAGTAGTCGGGAAGGCACAAGCAATCAGCCCCAGCATTTT
.,15,TRBV11-2,TRBJ1-6,.,CASSWVEGYNSPLHF,TGTGCCAGCAGCTGGGTCGAGGGCTATAATTCACCCCTCCACTTT
.,15,TRBV3-1/TRBV3-2,TRBJ2-7,.,CASSPPTGTDYEQYF,TGTGCCAGCAGCCCGCCGACCGGGACTGATTACGAGCAGTACTTC
TRBD2,16,TRBV3-1/TRBV3-2,TRBJ2-1,.,CASSQTSGGHYNEQFF,TGTGCCAGCAGCCAGACTAGCGGAGGGCACTACAATGAGCAGTTCTTC
.,15,TRBV6-4,TRBJ2-3,.,CASSASSASTDTQYF,TGTGCCAGCAGTGCGTCTAGCGCAAGCACAGATACGCAGTATTTT
.,16,TRBV14,TRBJ1-6,.,CASSQATGKVNSPLHF,TGTGCCAGCAGCCAAGCTACGGGGAAAGTTAATTCACCCCTCCACTTT
TRBD1,15,TRBV27,TRBJ2-2,.,CASAPGQGYFGELFF,TGTGCCAGCGCGCCGGGACAGGGCTATTTCGGGGAGCTGTTTTTT
.,16,TRBV21-1,TRBJ2-3,.,CASNEDSPLSTDTQYF,TGTGCCAGCAACGAGGACAGTCCTTTAAGCACAGATACGCAGTATTTT
.,13,TRBV12-3/TRBV12-4,TRBJ2-7,.,CASSVWSSYEQYF,TGTGCCAGCAGTGTATGGAGCTCCTACGAGCAGTACTTC
.,14,TRBV2,TRBJ1-2,.,CASSRQVPNYGYTF,TGTGCCAGCAGCCGACAGGTCCCGAACTATGGCTACACCTTC
.,16,TRBV7-3,TRBJ2-1,.,CASSPGNSQSYNEQFF,TGTGCCAGCAGTCCGGGGAACAGCCAATCCTACAATGAGCAGTTCTTC
TRBD2,17,TRBV7-6,TRBJ2-1,.,CASIGREGPGSYNEQFF,TGTGCCAGCATCGGGCGGGAGGGCCCAGGCTCCTACAATGAGCAGTTCTTC
.,15,TRBV9,TRBJ2-1,.,CASTPAGTHYNEQFF,TGTGCCAGCACTCCGGCGGGGACGCACTACAATGAGCAGTTCTTC
.,12,TRBV30,TRBJ1-3,.,CALTVTGNTIYF,TGTGCCTTGACAGTTACTGGAAACACCATATATTTT